The 9 T cell receptor beta chains below were found in one sample sequenced in a study of blood T cell repertoires in COVID-19. The protocol was immunoSEQ multiplex PCR, while the TCRdb copy is restricted to in-frame clones and leaves out a portion. Here the sample spans more than 200,000 clones, around 86% being singletons. What was sequenced was PBMCs or T cells enriched from blood (not recorded which). The receptors originated from a woman between 45 and 65 years old who had recovered from COVID-19.

V gene TRBV19 combines with J gene TRBJ2-1; 12 bases fit TRBD2. The CDR3 runs to 18 residues. CDR1 and CDR2 (germline): LNHDA, SQIVND (reference sequence). J gave up 2 bases and V 3 bases, and 8 bases lay outside the gene matches. As DNA, the CDR3 is TGTGCCAGTAGTATCGGACTAGCGGGGAGGGTGACCTACAATGAGCAGTTCTTC. Translation gives CASSIGLAGRVTYNEQFF.

The chain joins TRBV7-9 to TRBJ1-3; TRBD1 is a possible D gene (5 bases). V was shortened by 3 bases and J by 4 bases, with 19 bases between the two germline ends. CDR3 size: 17 residues. CDR1 is SEHNR and CDR2 is FQNEAQ in the germline V gene (reference sequence). Written as DNA, the CDR3 is TGTGCCAGCAGCTTCAATTGGGGCAGGGAGGAGGGAAACACCATATATTTT. It codes for CASSFNWGREEGNTIYF. The whole variable domain, filled in from reference TRBV7-9 and TRBJ1-3, reads DTGVSQNPRHKITKRGQNVTFRCDPISEHNRLYWYRQTLGQGPEFLTYFQNEAQLEKSRLLSDRFSAERPKGSFSTLEIQRTEQGDSAMYLCASSFNWGREEGNTIYFGEGSWLTVV.

J is TRBJ1-1 and V is TRBV7-2; 11 bases agree with TRBD1. V dropped 10 bases and J dropped 5; count of bases not matched to a gene: 6. Germline V gene sequence: CDR1 SGHTA, CDR2 FQGNSA. The CDR3 has 13 amino acids. The CDR3 region is CATRTGGATEAFF. In DNA, the CDR3 is TGTGCCACGAGGACAGGGGGCGCGACTGAAGCTTTCTTT. Drawing the rest from reference TRBV7-2 and TRBJ1-1, the complete variable domain is GAGVSQSPSNKVTEKGKDVELRCDPISGHTALYWYRQSLGQGLEFLIYFQGNSAPDKSGLPSDRFSAERTGGSVSTLTIQRTQQEDSAVYLCATRTGGATEAFFGQGTRLTVV.

This clone was seen ten or more times. The chain couples TRBV7-3 to TRBJ1-4; D may be TRBD1 (5 bases). The V gene lost 0 bases and the J gene lost 2 bases, with 13 bases spanning the gap. Per germline, CDR1 SGHTA and CDR2 FQGTGA. CDR3 length equals 17 residues. CDR3 sequence: CASSLTPNRITNEKLFF. CDR3 sequence (DNA): TGTGCCAGCAGCTTAACCCCAAACAGGATCACTAATGAAAAACTGTTTTTT.

This chain links TRBV4-1 with TRBJ2-7; 15 nucleotides match TRBD2. This CDR3 contains 15 residues. Germline CDR1 is MGHRA and CDR2 is YSYEKL. With V trimmed by 4 bases and J by 6 bases, 4 bases remained unmatched. In DNA form, the CDR3 reads TGCGCCAGCAGCCGGGGACTAGCGGGAGGAGGCGAGCAGTACTTC. Encoded protein: CASSRGLAGGGEQYF.

This clone has just one count. The chain employs TRBV7-2 and TRBJ1-5, with TRBD1 identical over 8 bases. The CDR3 loop spans 13 amino acids. Germline loops: CDR1 SGHTA, CDR2 FQGNSA. The V segment lost 4 bases and the J segment 4 bases; nucleotides outside the gene matches: 0. CDR3 sequence: CASSWTGNQPQHF. In nucleotides, the CDR3 is TGTGCCAGCAGCTGGACAGGGAATCAGCCCCAGCATTTT.

The chain joins TRBV9 to TRBJ1-2; D uncertain. CDR1 is SGDLS and CDR2 is YYNGEE in the germline V gene. The CDR3 covers 16 residues. V shed 3 bases and J shed 0 bases, with 15 bases lying between them. The CDR3 nucleotides are TGTGCCAGCAGCGGCCGAAACAGCACAGCTAACTATGGCTACACCTTC. Translation gives CASSGRNSTANYGYTF.

The chain uses TRBV2 and TRBJ1-1; a possible D gene is TRBD1 (5 bases). The CDR3 runs 13 residues. Per the germline V gene, CDR1 is SNHLY and CDR2 is FYNNEI. Trimming stripped 9 bases from V and 3 bases from J, with 14 bases between. CDR3 region: CASETWGDTEAFF. In DNA, the CDR3 is TGTGCCAGTGAAACCTGGGGGGACACTGAAGCTTTCTTT.

The chain couples TRBV10-3 to TRBJ2-1; D is perhaps TRBD2 (5 bases). This CDR3 region has 16 residues. Germline V gene sequence: CDR1 ENHRY, CDR2 SYGVKD. V shed 4 bases and J shed 0 bases, with 13 bases lying between them. CDR3 DNA sequence: TGTGCCATCAGTGGAGGGCGAATGAGCTCCTACAATGAGCAGTTCTTC. It yields the protein CAISGGRMSSYNEQFF.